This T cell receptor (beta chain) was identified during a study of T cells in Graves' hyperthyroidism and ophthalmopathy. TCR beta CDR3 region amplification was performed from RNA transcripts. The HTBI primer set drove a first-round RT-PCR of the TCR CDR3. TCRdb fed the multiplex PCR reads into MiXCR, producing one record per CDR3 protein. The sample records 300,000 to 450,000 distinct CDR3 sequences, over 10% being singletons. V lost 4 bases to trimming and J lost 7 bases, with 14 bases between them. Germline values: CDR1 LGHDT, CDR2 YNNKEL (reference sequence). The length of the CDR3 is 13 residues. Whole-study results and caveats: Ophthalmopathy was identified by the model a median 6.5 months ahead of onset.

This clonotype was seen at least ten times. The antigen is undetermined. Those with hyperthyroidism were 18 to 65 years old, newly diagnosed, and ill for under 2 months. Exclusion of a patient resulted from uncontrolled infection, other autoimmune disease, pregnancy or lactation. Source material for PBMCs was more than 7.5 ml fresh peripheral blood. The chain uses TRBV3-1 and TRBJ2-7; D is unresolved. The sample taken for sequencing was blood. The source is a woman aged 18-29 years with Graves' hyperthyroidism. The CDR3 coding sequence is TGTGCCAGCAGCCCAAGCAGACTGAGGGAGCAGTACTTC. Protein product: CASSPSRLREQYF.